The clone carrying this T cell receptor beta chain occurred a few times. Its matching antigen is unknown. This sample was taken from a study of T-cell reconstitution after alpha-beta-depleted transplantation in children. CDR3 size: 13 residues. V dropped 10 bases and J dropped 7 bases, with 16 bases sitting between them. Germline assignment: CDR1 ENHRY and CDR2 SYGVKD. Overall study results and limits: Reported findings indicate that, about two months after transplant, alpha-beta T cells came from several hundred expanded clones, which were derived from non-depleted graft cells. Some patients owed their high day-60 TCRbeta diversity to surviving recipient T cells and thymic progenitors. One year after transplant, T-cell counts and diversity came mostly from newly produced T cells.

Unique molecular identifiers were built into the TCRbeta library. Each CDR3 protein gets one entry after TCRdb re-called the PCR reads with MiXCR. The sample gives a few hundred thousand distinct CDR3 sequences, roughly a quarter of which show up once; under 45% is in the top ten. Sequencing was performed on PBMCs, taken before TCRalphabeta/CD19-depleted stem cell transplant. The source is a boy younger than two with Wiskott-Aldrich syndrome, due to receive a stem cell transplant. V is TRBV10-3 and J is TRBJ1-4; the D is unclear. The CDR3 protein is CATARDNGEKLFF. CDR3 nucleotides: TGTGCCACGGCCCGTGATAATGGTGAAAAACTGTTTTTT.